The present entry profiles one TCR beta chain with its context. These data are taken from a study of blood T cells in healthy people across ages. Next came a second PCR, run for about 6 to 12 cycles, which used a sample-barcoded 5' primer along with a J-beta primer mix. MiXCR, applied by TCRdb to the 5' RACE reads, yields one record per CDR3 protein. This sample carries roughly 800,000 distinct CDR3 sequences, 20% to 25% of them seen once, and the ten largest clones take around 9.2%. Trimming took 5 bases from V and 8 from J; bases not matched to a gene: 16. CDR3 length equals 17 residues. In germline, CDR1 is SGHTA, CDR2 FQGNSA. A further study also used this sample, focusing on T cells of mothers and their children. That publication notes: During the second PCR, the M1S primer introduced sample barcodes along with 2-4 random nucleotides.

Sequenced: blood. This sequence was found in a boy aged 10-17 years in good health. J is TRBJ1-4 and V is TRBV7-2; 8 nucleotides align to TRBD1. CDR3 coding DNA: TGTGCCAGCAGCCAATGGACAGGGCCGAGGGTAGACGAAAAACTGTTTTTT. Protein sequence: CASSQWTGPRVDEKLFF.